These T cell receptor beta chains were read from a single sample in a study of sequential checkpoint blockade in melanoma. The method was immunoSEQ multiplex PCR; TCRdb's version includes in-frame clones alone and lacks a portion of them. The sample holds 10,000 to 15,000 clones; around 20% are singletons and the top ten take about 6.4%. The sample was tumor tissue (inferred from file names), taken from a patient given nivolumab and ipilimumab in sequence. All receptors derive from a human donor with melanoma. CDR3s include the opening cysteine and the closing phenylalanine or tryptophan. The order of the fields is V gene, clone size, D gene, J gene, CDR3 protein, CDR3 DNA. D genes are given only for firm matches. Size values are once, few and many counts, or a class for expanded clones, and some rows have none.

v_gene: TRBV28; abundance: few; d_gene: -; j_gene: TRBJ1-1; CDR3aa: CASSSYMQVDLAFF; CDR3nt: TGTGCCAGCAGTTCTTACATGCAGGTTGACTTAGCTTTCTTT
v_gene: TRBV11-3; abundance: large; d_gene: TRBD1; j_gene: TRBJ1-5; CDR3aa: CASSPGTGWGNQPQHF; CDR3nt: TGTGCCAGCAGCCCCGGGACAGGGTGGGGCAATCAGCCCCAGCATTTT
v_gene: TRBV7-1; abundance: many; d_gene: -; j_gene: TRBJ2-1; CDR3aa: CASRGLNYNEQFF; CDR3nt: TGTGCCAGCAGGGGACTCAACTACAATGAGCAGTTCTTC
v_gene: TRBV11-3; abundance: -; d_gene: TRBD1; j_gene: TRBJ2-7; CDR3aa: CASRSGTGDAYEQYF; CDR3nt: TGTGCCAGCAGGTCCGGGACAGGGGACGCCTACGAGCAGTACTTC
v_gene: TRBV11-3; abundance: many; d_gene: -; j_gene: TRBJ1-2; CDR3aa: CASSLSGGGFYGYTF; CDR3nt: TGTGCCAGCAGCTTGAGCGGAGGAGGGTTCTATGGCTACACCTTC
v_gene: TRBV6-7; abundance: few; d_gene: -; j_gene: TRBJ2-5; CDR3aa: CASRTRGTQYF; CDR3nt: TGTGCCAGCCGGACCAGAGGGACCCAGTACTTC
v_gene: TRBV6-9; abundance: few; d_gene: TRBD2; j_gene: TRBJ2-3; CDR3aa: CASSVAGSADTQYF; CDR3nt: TGTGCCAGCTCGGTAGCGGGAAGTGCAGATACGCAGTATTTT
v_gene: TRBV6-8; abundance: many; d_gene: TRBD1; j_gene: TRBJ2-3; CDR3aa: CASSHGQDPTDTQYF; CDR3nt: TGTGCCAGCAGTCACGGACAGGACCCCACAGATACGCAGTATTTT
v_gene: TRBV11-3; abundance: -; d_gene: -; j_gene: TRBJ2-7; CDR3aa: CASSKTNMMAYEQYF; CDR3nt: TGTGCCAGCAGCAAAACAAACATGATGGCCTACGAGCAGTACTTC
v_gene: TRBV29-1; abundance: -; d_gene: -; j_gene: TRBJ2-7; CDR3aa: CSLYRDFYEQYF; CDR3nt: TGCAGCTTGTACCGGGACTTCTACGAGCAGTACTTC
v_gene: TRBV15; abundance: -; d_gene: -; j_gene: TRBJ2-3; CDR3aa: CATSRSGLNTDTQYF; CDR3nt: TGTGCCACCAGCAGATCGGGACTCAACACAGATACGCAGTATTTT